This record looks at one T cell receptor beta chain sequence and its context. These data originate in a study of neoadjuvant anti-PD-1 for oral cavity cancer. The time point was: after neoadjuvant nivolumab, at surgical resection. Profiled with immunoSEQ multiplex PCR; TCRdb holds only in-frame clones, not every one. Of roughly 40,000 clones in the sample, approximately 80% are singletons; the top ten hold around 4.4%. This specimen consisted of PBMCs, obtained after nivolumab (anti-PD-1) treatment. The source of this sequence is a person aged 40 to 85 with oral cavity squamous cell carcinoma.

The CDR3 region has the DNA TGTGCCGGGGCTAGATCGAGGGGACGAAACACTGAAGCTTTCTTT. Its protein is CAGARSRGRNTEAFF. The gene calls are TRBV2 and TRBJ1-1; TRBD1 might be the D (5 bases). The CDR3 covers 15 residues. V gave up 11 bases and J gave up 2 bases, with 21 bases separating them. Germline lookup yields CDR1 SNHLY and CDR2 FYNNEI.